The clone carrying this T cell receptor beta chain was found once. Its antigen is as yet unknown. The table came from immunoSEQ multiplex PCR; TCRdb's copy has only in-frame clones and leaves some out. The sample yields fewer than 110,000 clones, around 90% seen once. Trimming left V 5 bases short and J 8 bases short, with 10 bases between. The germline V gene has CDR1 SGHTA and CDR2 FQGNSA. The CDR3 runs 13 residues. The data stem from a study of T cell responses to AZD1222 COVID-19 vaccine. Study conclusions and caveats: The donor cohort was predominantly white British with a female majority, and clonal diversity may have been underestimated. None of the repertoires were sampled until the peak T cell response had passed.

The sample consisted of peripheral blood, taken on day 0 of AZD1222 vaccination. This chain joins TRBV7-2 and TRBJ1-6; TRBD1 might be the D (5 bases). The receptor was isolated from an adult in good health. In nucleotides, the CDR3 is TGTGCCAGCAGCCCACGGGGGTATTCACCCCTCCACTTT. Amino acid sequence: CASSPRGYSPLHF.